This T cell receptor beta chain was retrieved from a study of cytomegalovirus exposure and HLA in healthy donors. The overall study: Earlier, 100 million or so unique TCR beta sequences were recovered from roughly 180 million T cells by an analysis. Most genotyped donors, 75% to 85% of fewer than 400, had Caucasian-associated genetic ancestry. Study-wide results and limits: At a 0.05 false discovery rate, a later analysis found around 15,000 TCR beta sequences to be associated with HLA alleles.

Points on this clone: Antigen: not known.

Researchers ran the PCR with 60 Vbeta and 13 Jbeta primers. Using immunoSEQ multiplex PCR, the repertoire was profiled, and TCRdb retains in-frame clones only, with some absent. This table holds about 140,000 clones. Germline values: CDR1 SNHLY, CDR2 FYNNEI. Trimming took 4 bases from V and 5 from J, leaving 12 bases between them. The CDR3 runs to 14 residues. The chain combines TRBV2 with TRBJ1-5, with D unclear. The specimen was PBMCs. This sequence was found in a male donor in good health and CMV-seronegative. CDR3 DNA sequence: TGTGCCAGCAGTGGTATCCGCGGGGATCAGCCCCAGCATTTT. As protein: CASSGIRGDQPQHF.